The T cell receptor (beta chain) described here comes from a study of cytomegalovirus exposure and HLA in healthy donors. Study at large: It was reported in a later analysis that the same platform had been used for the 90 to 150 validation repertoires as for the 550 to 700 first-cohort repertoires. General observations from the study: According to a subsequent analysis, TCR clusters from the first cohort were inclined to appear together in the 110 or so validation repertoires. Cytomegalovirus status was reportedly diagnosed by the classifier with high specificity and sensitivity.

The donors formed part of the roughly 120-subject validation cohort, distinct from the roughly 730-subject first cohort. This clone turned up a few times. Its specificity is unknown. In germline, CDR1 is LGHNA, CDR2 YSLEER. V gave up 0 bases and J gave up 1 base, with 3 bases separating them. The CDR3 spans 13 residues. TCRdb's table, derived via immunoSEQ multiplex PCR, lists solely in-frame clones and lacks some. The profile shows under 140,000 clones, approximately 87% of them singletons. This receptor was identified in a woman aged 25 to 39 in good health and CMV-seropositive. The J gene is TRBJ1-1, the V gene TRBV4-3; the D is unclear. Material for sequencing was PBMCs. The CDR3 region is CASSQDRNTEAFF. The CDR3 DNA follows: TGCGCCAGCAGCCAAGACCGGAACACTGAAGCTTTCTTT.